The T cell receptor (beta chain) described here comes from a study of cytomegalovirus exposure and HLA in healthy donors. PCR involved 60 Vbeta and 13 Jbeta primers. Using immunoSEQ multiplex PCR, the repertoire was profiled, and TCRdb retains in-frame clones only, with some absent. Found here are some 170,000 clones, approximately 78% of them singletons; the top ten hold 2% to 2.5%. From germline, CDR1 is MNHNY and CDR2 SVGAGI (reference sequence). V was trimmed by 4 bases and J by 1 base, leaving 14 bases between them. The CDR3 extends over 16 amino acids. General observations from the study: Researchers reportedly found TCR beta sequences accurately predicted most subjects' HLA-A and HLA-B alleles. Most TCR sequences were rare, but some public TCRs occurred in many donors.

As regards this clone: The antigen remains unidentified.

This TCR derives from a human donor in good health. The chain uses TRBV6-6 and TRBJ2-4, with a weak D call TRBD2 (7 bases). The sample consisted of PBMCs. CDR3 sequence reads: CASSSLRGGAKNIQYF. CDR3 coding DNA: TGTGCCAGCAGTTCCTTAAGGGGGGGGGCCAAAAACATTCAGTACTTC.